The source of this T cell receptor (beta chain) is a study of Tregs in tolerant kidney transplant recipients (dated by TCRdb to between 2018 and 2021). Turning to the overall study: TCRbeta sequencing was used in the study to identify donor-specific regulatory T cells before combined kidney and bone marrow transplantation, and the identified cells were then tracked after transplant. In 3 healthy controls, several methods of expanding Tregs specific for an allogeneic donor were compared by TCRbeta repertoire sequencing. Broader findings and caveats from the paper: Expanding Tregs with activated donor B cells appeared to identify the most biologically relevant and donor-specific TCRbeta repertoire. Biological reproducibility was not directly addressed, though technical replication error appeared minimal. The study was constrained by small patient numbers, and validation of the findings is required in larger populations and under other immunosuppression protocols.

Unstimulated Tregs (CD4+CD25+CD127-), CD4+ non-Tregs (CD4+CD25-), CD4 and CD8 cells were FACS-sorted from thawed PBMCs. Blood from healthy controls was obtained either as purchased buffy coats or from healthy volunteers. Healthy control blood was separated into PBMCs by Ficoll density gradient and cryopreserved, and patient PBMCs were collected both before and after transplant. About this clone: The antigen it recognizes is unknown. No base-level quality is on record; no much larger clone is a single base apart.

CDR1 and CDR2 (SEHNR, FQNEAQ) derive from the germline V gene (reference sequence). Including cysteine and phenylalanine, the CDR3 has 14 amino acids. CDR3 DNA only is kept here, 42 bases in frame from base 1. V is shortened by 3 bases, J by 1 base, and the region joining them spans 9 bases. Genomic DNA was extracted from sorted cells with the QIAGEN DNeasy Blood and Tissue Kit for TCRbeta CDR3 sequencing. High-throughput TCRbeta CDR3 sequencing, which included PCR amplification with bias correction and internal controls, was done commercially through immunoSEQ. The authors' pipeline ran thus. Unique productive TCRbeta sequences were defined by CDR3 nucleotide sequence when primers matched and otherwise by CDR3 amino acid sequence together with Vbeta and Jbeta genes. Sorting error was corrected by removing sequences shared between sorted populations at a frequency ratio of 2:1 or less, and the remaining shared sequences were assigned to the higher population. Donor-reactive sequences were defined as at least 5-fold expanded in CFSE-low cells versus unstimulated cells, with frequency of at least 0.01% in CFSE-low cells. Jensen-Shannon divergence calculated on the top 100 TCRbeta sequences ranked by frequency was used to measure repertoire divergence. For samples with multiple sequencing runs, sorting error was corrected separately for each run before the runs were pooled. TCRdb holds this immuneACCESS table with in-frame rearrangements only. Some clones are missing; in checked studies, unresolved V genes explain under half, and the rest has no known cause. The DNA was the basis for D and trimming; V, J and clone size are from that table. Recorded for this sample are about 56,000 clones; about 83% of them occurred a single time. The top ten clonotypes cover less than 5.5% of the sample.

The sequence was obtained from a human donor in good health. The material sequenced was CD4+ T cells from blood. The chain couples TRBV7-9 to TRBJ1-1, with TRBD1 tentatively as D gene (6 bases match). The base sequence is TGTGCCAGCAGCTTTATAGGGGGGAACACTGAAGCTTTCTTT. Its product reads: CASSFIGGNTEAFF.